These T cell receptor beta chains were read from a single sample in a study of shared clonotypes between healthy human individuals. Method: immunoSEQ multiplex PCR; TCRdb's copy keeps in-frame clones and lacks some. Of approximately 640,000 clones listed, about two thirds are singletons. What was sequenced was memory CD4+ T cells sorted from blood. The receptors stem from a woman in her twenties or thirties in good health. CDR3s include the opening cysteine and the closing phenylalanine or tryptophan. The D gene is left open where the match is weak. A clone size is listed for some rows: how often the clone was seen (once, few, many), or a class if it is expanded.

CDR3 DNA	CDR3 protein	clone size	J gene	V gene	CDR3 length	D gene
TGTGCCAGCAGCCACGACCCGGGGGGCGGCGAGACCCAGTACTTC	CASSHDPGGGETQYF	NA	TRBJ2-5	TRBV5-4	15	NA
TGTGCCAGCAGTTTCCGCAGGAACACTGAAGCTTTCTTT	CASSFRRNTEAFF	NA	TRBJ1-1	TRBV28	13	NA
TGTGCCAGCTCACCGCAAACGGGTCAAGAGACCCAGTACTTC	CASSPQTGQETQYF	NA	TRBJ2-5	TRBV18	14	NA
TGCGCCAGCAGTGAGTCGGCATTACACTCAAACGTCGGGGGCTACACCTTC	CASSESALHSNVGGYTF	NA	TRBJ1-2	TRBV10-2	17	NA
TGTGCCAGCTCACCCACGAGTGTCACTGAAGCTTTCTTT	CASSPTSVTEAFF	NA	TRBJ1-1	TRBV18	13	NA
TGCGCCAGCAGCAGACAGGGGGAGAACGAAGCTTTCTTT	CASSRQGENEAFF	NA	TRBJ1-1	TRBV5-1	13	TRBD1
TGTGCCAGCAGCTTATCCTCTTACAATGAGCAGTTCTTC	CASSLSSYNEQFF	NA	TRBJ2-1	TRBV7-8	13	NA
TGTGCCAGCATAGAGAACACTGAAGCTTTCTTT	CASIENTEAFF	once	TRBJ1-1	TRBV28	11	NA
TGTGCCAGTAGTCCGGGACACCGAGGCACCGGGGAGCTGTTTTTT	CASSPGHRGTGELFF	NA	TRBJ2-2	TRBV19	15	NA
TGTGCCAGCAGCAATCCAGGGACAACCGGCAAGTATTTT	CASSNPGTTGKYF	NA	TRBJ2-3	TRBV7-6	13	NA